This is a list of T cell receptor beta chains from one sample in a study of Ad26.COV2.S vaccination and SARS-CoV-2 variants. Produced via immunoSEQ multiplex PCR; TCRdb's table is partial and in-frame only. The data show about 450,000 clones, approximately 92% seen once. Sequences were derived from peripheral blood, sampled in a trial of Ad26.COV2.S vaccine versus placebo. Receptors originate from a person aged 18-65 years who received the Ad26.COV2.S COVID-19 vaccine or a placebo. CDR3s include the opening cysteine and the closing phenylalanine or tryptophan. Each record gives: D gene, V gene, CDR3 protein. D genes are given only for firm matches.

d_call: TRBD1
v_call: TRBV10-3
cdr3_aa: CAISESKRQGIQPQHF

d_call: NA
v_call: TRBV2
cdr3_aa: CASELYNEQFF

d_call: NA
v_call: TRBV7-2
cdr3_aa: CASSLALNGHQPQHF

d_call: NA
v_call: TRBV9
cdr3_aa: CASTRQANYGYTF

d_call: NA
v_call: TRBV6-5
cdr3_aa: CACWDISRDGYTF

d_call: NA
v_call: TRBV11-3
cdr3_aa: CASSSRGITGYTQYF

d_call: NA
v_call: TRBV4-1
cdr3_aa: CASSRGRNSPLHF

d_call: NA
v_call: TRBV7-9
cdr3_aa: CASSLEDRTDTQYF

d_call: NA
v_call: TRBV4-1
cdr3_aa: CASSPRRGETQYF

d_call: NA
v_call: TRBV29-1
cdr3_aa: CSVDEDMLGELFF

d_call: TRBD1
v_call: TRBV6-6
cdr3_aa: CASGTGRYNQPQHF

d_call: NA
v_call: TRBV11-1
cdr3_aa: CASSSMALNTEAFF

d_call: NA
v_call: TRBV6-6
cdr3_aa: CASSPRADLISGNTIYF

d_call: TRBD2
v_call: TRBV10-3
cdr3_aa: CAISEYRLAGAYEQYF

d_call: NA
v_call: TRBV2
cdr3_aa: CASRDTLIRNTIYF

d_call: NA
v_call: TRBV9
cdr3_aa: CASSVGTSTYGYTF

d_call: NA
v_call: TRBV5-6
cdr3_aa: CASSFGHSYEQYF

d_call: NA
v_call: TRBV7-3
cdr3_aa: CASSWGAEETQYF

d_call: NA
v_call: TRBV5-5
cdr3_aa: CASSFLGARSGNTIYF

d_call: NA
v_call: TRBV7-2
cdr3_aa: CASSFSAFADTQYF

d_call: NA
v_call: TRBV7-2
cdr3_aa: CASSLSGGSGNTIYF

d_call: NA
v_call: TRBV19
cdr3_aa: CASSIDKEESQYF

d_call: TRBD1
v_call: TRBV4-1
cdr3_aa: CASSRGGQSYGYTF

d_call: TRBD2
v_call: TRBV7-2
cdr3_aa: CASSLQQGLYEQYF

d_call: NA
v_call: TRBV10-3
cdr3_aa: CAISDPGASGTDTQYF

d_call: TRBD2
v_call: TRBV5-8
cdr3_aa: CATASGGSTDTQYF

d_call: NA
v_call: TRBV15
cdr3_aa: CATSSQGRDQPQHF

d_call: NA
v_call: TRBV14
cdr3_aa: CASSLISSSEYNEQFF

d_call: NA
v_call: TRBV10-3
cdr3_aa: CAISVDSLQPQHF

d_call: TRBD1
v_call: TRBV24-1
cdr3_aa: CATRRTGNTGELFF

d_call: NA
v_call: TRBV28
cdr3_aa: CASSFAEGEQYF

d_call: NA
v_call: TRBV5-5
cdr3_aa: CASSRAQGTASYNEQFF

d_call: TRBD2
v_call: TRBV15
cdr3_aa: CATSRGGGGTGETQYF

d_call: NA
v_call: TRBV7-2
cdr3_aa: CASSLGLSSAAGELFF

d_call: NA
v_call: TRBV18
cdr3_aa: CASSPRQESYEQYF

d_call: NA
v_call: TRBV6-5
cdr3_aa: CATTPPYEQYF

d_call: NA
v_call: TRBV19
cdr3_aa: CASSILRGTEAFF

d_call: TRBD2
v_call: TRBV11-3
cdr3_aa: CASSPGLAGDNEQFF

d_call: TRBD1
v_call: TRBV11-2
cdr3_aa: CASSLGATTGSYGYTF

d_call: NA
v_call: TRBV29-1
cdr3_aa: CSVVTTSYGYTF

d_call: NA
v_call: TRBV2
cdr3_aa: CASSGGLARNNEQFF

d_call: NA
v_call: TRBV5-1
cdr3_aa: CASSLEGPDSGNTIYF

d_call: TRBD2
v_call: TRBV28
cdr3_aa: CASRKRGVQYQFF